This T cell receptor beta chain was documented in a study of blood T cells in healthy people across ages. In regard to this clonotype: What it binds is not known. A much larger clone lies one base from this, so it may be a read error.

Study-level findings and limits: Diversity estimates from one million T cells were considered underestimates. Significant beta diversity loss was already apparent by age about 42, declining roughly linearly.

Germline CDR1 and CDR2: MDHEN and SYDVKM. This CDR3 is built from 18 residues. V was clipped by 0 bases and J by 6 bases, with 21 bases between them. Next came a second PCR, run for about 6 to 12 cycles, which used a sample-barcoded 5' primer along with a J-beta primer mix. A template-switch adaptor that had 12 random nucleotides put a tag on each cDNA molecule. Every sample gave at least 2.5 million paired-end reads containing CDR3. A single record per CDR3 protein comes from TCRdb applying MiXCR to the 5' RACE reads. The sample records some 900,000 distinct CDR3 sequences, around 26% being singletons.

The sample taken for sequencing was blood. This chain joins TRBV28 and TRBJ2-4; tentatively, D is TRBD2 (7 bases). The receptor was isolated from a woman of 80 years or more in good health. The CDR3, as DNA: TGTGCCAGCAGTTTATGGAGGGGCGGGGGCCTCGGAGGAAACATTCAGTACTTC. As protein: CASSLWRGGGLGGNIQYF.